One sample yielded the 23 T cell receptor beta chains listed below, sequenced in a study of T cell repertoires in cytomegalovirus infection. TCRdb analysed the reads with MiXCR anew, one entry per CDR3 protein. The top ten hold about an eighth of the sample, which has around 300,000 distinct CDR3 sequences, just under 25% seen once. The antigens these receptors bind are not known. Here the sequenced sample was cultured PBMCs, taken from culture after CMV antigen stimulation. These receptors were collected from a human donor in good health (CMV status not recorded). Some clones in this sample may be carry-over from other donors' samples.

This clonotype has more than one count but fewer than ten. The V and J genes are TRBV7-9 and TRBJ2-2, with unresolved D. The CDR3 contains 14 residues. V lost 11 bases and J 5 bases, leaving 18 bases between the germline ends. CDR1 is SEHNR and CDR2 is FQNEAQ in the germline V gene (reference sequence). The CDR3 is CAAGSRPYTGELFF. CDR3 DNA sequence: TGTGCCGCCGGAAGTCGTCCATATACCGGGGAGCTGTTTTTT.

This clonotype was seen a few times. This chain uses TRBV4-3 with TRBJ2-2; D might be TRBD1 or TRBD2, each matching 5 bases. The germline V and J ends were trimmed by 4 bases and 6 bases, with 15 bases remaining between them. CDR1 is LGHNA and CDR2 is YSLEER in the germline V gene. The CDR3 is 15 amino acids. CDR3 region: CASSRGAEGSGELFF. CDR3 DNA sequence: TGCGCCAGCAGCCGAGGGGCCGAGGGGTCCGGGGAGCTGTTTTTT.

In its sample, this clonotype was seen many times. The chain uses TRBV7-2 and TRBJ2-1, with 7 nucleotides matching TRBD2. Germline CDR1 is SGHTA and CDR2 is FQGNSA. Unmatched junction bases numbered 21, after V lost 1 base and J lost 0 bases. This CDR3 comprises 22 residues. The CDR3 region has the DNA TGTGCCAGCAGCTTAGTCGGGTCGAGCGGGATGAATTCAATGGGCTCCTACAATGAGCAGTTCTTC. Residues: CASSLVGSSGMNSMGSYNEQFF. Based on the CDR3 plus reference TRBV7-2 and TRBJ2-1, the full variable domain is GAGVSQSPSNKVTEKGKDVELRCDPISGHTALYWYRQSLGQGLEFLIYFQGNSAPDKSGLPSDRFSAERTGGSVSTLTIQRTQQEDSAVYLCASSLVGSSGMNSMGSYNEQFFGPGTRLTVL.

The rearrangement joins TRBV4-1 to TRBJ2-1; D is possibly TRBD2 (6 bases). Germline-derived CDR1 and CDR2 are MGHRA and YSYEKL. The CDR3 is 16 amino acids. Trimming left V 0 bases short and J 4 bases short, with 13 bases between. This chain's CDR3 is CASSQDRLAKYNEQFF. In nucleotides, the CDR3 is TGCGCCAGCAGCCAAGATCGGCTAGCGAAGTACAATGAGCAGTTCTTC.

The table lists this clonotype with many counts. The V gene is TRBV11-2, the J gene TRBJ1-1; D is ambiguous. The CDR3 consists of 14 residues. The V gene lost 1 base and the J gene lost 11 bases, with 17 bases spanning the gap. CDR1 and CDR2 (germline): SGHAT, FQNNGV. CDR3 region: CASSLAIKPSFAFF. CDR3 coding DNA: TGTGCCAGCAGCTTAGCTATCAAACCGTCTTTCGCTTTCTTT.

The rearrangement joins TRBV19 to TRBJ1-2; the match to TRBD1 covers 9 bases. The CDR3 is 16 residues long. V trimming: 5 bases; J trimming: 2 bases; junction bases outside the gene matches: 9. Germline V gives CDR1 LNHDA, CDR2 SQIVND (reference sequence). Here the CDR3 DNA reads TGTGCCAGTAGTGACCGGGACAGGGCAAACAACTATGGCTACACCTTC. It encodes CASSDRDRANNYGYTF.

The chain recombines TRBV6-1 with TRBJ1-5; D may be TRBD1 (5 bases). Per the germline V gene, CDR1 is MNHNS and CDR2 is SASEGT. The CDR3 spans 16 residues. The ends were cut back, 2 bases at V and 0 bases at J, with 11 bases in the middle. The CDR3 loop is CASSERRGYSNQPQHF. In nucleotides, the CDR3 is TGTGCCAGCAGTGAAAGGAGGGGTTATAGCAATCAGCCCCAGCATTTT.

The V and J genes are TRBV7-2 and TRBJ2-7, with D unresolved. The CDR3 is 11 residues long. The V and J ends lost 5 bases and 4 bases respectively, with 6 bases between them. CDR1 SGHTA and CDR2 FQGNSA come from the germline V gene. CDR3 DNA sequence: TGTGCCAGCAGCGTAGGGTACGAGCAGTACTTC. It translates to CASSVGYEQYF.

The V and J genes are TRBV5-6 and TRBJ2-5, with no clear D. V gave up 1 base and J gave up 5 bases, with 15 bases separating them. This CDR3 region has 15 residues. The V gene's germline CDR1 is SGHDT and CDR2 YYEEEE. CDR3 region: CASSLWLSGRETQYF. CDR3 in DNA: TGTGCCAGCAGCTTGTGGCTCTCCGGGCGGGAGACCCAGTACTTC.

This clonotype was detected only a few times. V and J are TRBV29-1 and TRBJ2-1; no clear D gene. The germline V and J ends were trimmed by 3 bases and 4 bases, with 7 bases remaining between them. Germline V gene lookup returns CDR1 SQVTM and CDR2 ANQGSEA. This CDR3 is built from 12 residues. CDR3 sequence (DNA): TGCAGCGTTGAGACCGTTTACAATGAGCAGTTCTTC. It translates to CSVETVYNEQFF.

This clonotype was seen at least ten times. CDR3 residues: CASSLDPRLYGYTF. The CDR3 DNA is TGTGCCAGCAGCTTAGACCCACGCCTCTATGGCTACACCTTC. V is TRBV7-2 and J is TRBJ1-2; no reliable D call. CDR1 and CDR2 from the germline V gene are SGHTA and FQGNSA. The CDR3 is 14 amino acids. Trimming left V 1 base short and J 4 bases short, with 10 bases between.

CDR3 in DNA: TGTGCCAGCAGCCCGGGACTAGCGGGAGGCCACGAGCAGTACTTC. Encoded protein: CASSPGLAGGHEQYF. This sequence joins TRBV7-4 and TRBJ2-7; 15 bases are shared with TRBD2. The CDR3 runs 15 residues. V gave up 5 bases and J gave up 5 bases; unmatched junction bases: 4. Germline assignment: CDR1 SGHVT and CDR2 SQSDAQ.

This clonotype was picked up many times. The chain joins TRBV7-2 to TRBJ2-7; D possibly corresponds to TRBD1 (6 bases). V was clipped by 4 bases and J by 8 bases, with 18 bases between them. CDR1 and CDR2 (germline): SGHTA, FQGNSA. The CDR3 has 14 amino acids. CDR3 nucleotides: TGTGCCAGCAGCTCCCCCAGCCAGGGGTGGAAGCAGTACGTC. This sequence encodes CASSSPSQGWKQYV.

This clonotype has a handful of counts. The rearrangement uses TRBV20-1 and TRBJ1-5; perhaps TRBD1 as D (5 bases). Trimming left V 4 bases short and J 2 bases short, with 9 bases between. The CDR3 runs 13 residues. Germline V gene sequence: CDR1 DFQATT, CDR2 SNEGSKA (reference sequence). The CDR3 is CSAIRGGNQPQHF. DNA of the CDR3: TGCAGTGCTATACGGGGGGGCAATCAGCCCCAGCATTTT.

This clonotype turned up a few times. V usage is TRBV6-6 and J usage is TRBJ1-5; D perhaps matches TRBD1 (6 bases). The length of the CDR3 is 16 residues. Germline V gives CDR1 MNHNY, CDR2 SVGAGI (reference sequence). The germline V and J ends were trimmed by 0 bases and 8 bases, with 17 bases remaining between them. CDR3 sequence (DNA): TGTGCCAGCAGTTACTCGAGGGGGGCGAACCTTAAGCCCCAGCATTTT. This translates into CASSYSRGANLKPQHF.

The rearrangement joins TRBV6-1 to TRBJ2-7; D gene ambiguous. The V gene's germline CDR1 is MNHNS and CDR2 SASEGT. V gave up 8 bases and J gave up 0 bases, with 14 bases separating them. CDR3 length: 14 residues. For the CDR3, the DNA is TGTGCCAGCCTCCCAGCGACCAGCTCCTACGAGCAGTACTTC. This translates into CASLPATSSYEQYF.

This clonotype has a handful of counts. V usage is TRBV2 and J usage is TRBJ2-1; 8 nucleotides agree with TRBD2. This CDR3 is 17 amino acids long. The germline V gene encodes CDR1 SNHLY and CDR2 FYNNEI. J lost 1 base, V lost 4 bases, and 9 bases had no gene match. The CDR3 sequence is CASSGGIRGGSYNEQFF. The CDR3 region has the DNA TGTGCCAGCAGTGGAGGGATCCGGGGGGGATCCTACAATGAGCAGTTCTTC.

The V and J genes are TRBV7-6 and TRBJ1-6; D not resolved. Germline V gene sequence: CDR1 SGHVS, CDR2 FNYEAQ. The V end lost 5 bases, the J end lost 8 bases, and 7 bases lay between the germline ends. This CDR3 is built from 12 residues. CDR3 loop: CASSRQDSPLHF. CDR3 nucleotide sequence: TGTGCCAGCAGCCGCCAGGATTCACCCCTCCACTTT.

In its sample, this clonotype was seen many times. The V gene is TRBV28, the J gene TRBJ1-6, with D possibly being TRBD1 (5 bases). The CDR3 is 15 residues long. The ends were cut back, 2 bases at V and 6 bases at J, with 11 bases in the middle. From germline, CDR1 is MDHEN and CDR2 SYDVKM. The CDR3 coding sequence is TGTGCCAGCAGTTTAGGGGGGGTTAGTAATTCACCCCTCCACTTT. This gives the protein CASSLGGVSNSPLHF.

This rearrangement joins TRBV7-2 to TRBJ2-7, with TRBD2 identical over 13 bases. Trimming took 5 bases from V and 1 from J; bases not matched to a gene: 8. CDR3 length: 17 amino acids. Germline V gene sequence: CDR1 SGHTA, CDR2 FQGNSA. The CDR3 protein is CASSPGLAGALSYEQYF. The CDR3 DNA reads as TGTGCCAGCAGCCCCGGACTAGCGGGAGCTTTATCCTACGAGCAGTACTTC.

The rearrangement uses TRBV20-1 and TRBJ2-5; unclear D gene. Trimming took off 0 bases at V and 5 bases at J, with 10 bases between the two ends. The CDR3 runs 13 residues. The V gene's germline CDR1 is DFQATT and CDR2 SNEGSKA (reference sequence). The CDR3, as DNA: TGCAGTGCTAGAGATGAGATAGTTGAGACCCAGTACTTC. Translated, it gives CSARDEIVETQYF.

The sample holds many counts of this clonotype. J is TRBJ2-1 and V is TRBV7-2, with D possibly being TRBD1 or TRBD2 (5 bases each). Trimming shortened V by 5 bases and J by 6 bases, and 11 bases separated the two germline ends. The CDR3 extends over 13 amino acids. CDR1 is SGHTA, CDR2 FQGNSA, per germline. Here the CDR3 reads CASSLSGTNEQFF. The CDR3 DNA reads TGTGCCAGCAGCCTCTCGGGGACCAATGAGCAGTTCTTC.

This clonotype was picked up a small number of times. The J gene is TRBJ1-5, the V gene TRBV6-2 or TRBV6-3; 8 nucleotides match TRBD1. CDR3 size: 16 residues. V shed 6 bases and J 5 bases; nucleotides not matched to a gene: 12. Germline CDR1 MNHEY, CDR2 SVGEGT. The DNA for the CDR3 is TGTGCCAGCAGGGAACGACAGGGGTTTCAGCATCAGCCCCAGCATTTT. Translating it yields CASRERQGFQHQPQHF.